These 2 T cell receptor beta chains came from one sample sequenced in a study of regulatory T cells in long-lasting Graves disease. Time point given: newly diagnosed GD, antithyroid drugs for less than 3 months. The TCR library was made from RNA extracted from PBMCs. Libraries of TCR beta came from iRepertoire HTBI primers plus Arm-PCR of CDR3 regions. TCRdb analysed the multiplex PCR reads with MiXCR anew, one entry per CDR3 protein. The sample has approximately 350,000 distinct CDR3 sequences; over 15% are singletons. These sequences were also reported in another study, on T cells in Graves' hyperthyroidism and ophthalmopathy.

The specimen comprised peripheral blood mononuclear cells (PBMCs), sampled at new diagnosis, from a patient treated with antithyroid drugs. The receptor set was obtained from a man aged 35 to 55 with Graves disease.

In this sample, this clonotype turned up many times. The chain combines TRBV28 with TRBJ2-5, with D maybe TRBD1 (6 bases). CDR1 and CDR2 from the germline V gene are MDHEN and SYDVKM. Trimming shortened V by 3 bases and J by 4 bases, and 12 bases separated the two germline ends. The CDR3 spans 14 residues. The CDR3 reads CASSFTLGGETQYF. CDR3 DNA: TGTGCCAGCAGTTTCACACTAGGGGGAGAGACCCAGTACTTC.

The CDR3 region has the DNA TGTGCCAGCAGTCAGGACAGGGTCGTCCCTCAGCCCCAGCATTTT. This codes for CASSQDRVVPQPQHF. V is TRBV28 and J is TRBJ1-5; 8 bases agree with TRBD1. The CDR3 consists of 15 residues. Germline V gives CDR1 MDHEN, CDR2 SYDVKM. The junction had 9 bases not matched to a gene; V was cut back by 5 bases and J by 6 bases.